This record concerns one T cell receptor beta chain sequence. Its antigen remains unknown. This sample is part of a study of identifying expanded T cells in peripheral blood. Collection occurred without any documented infections or immune events in donors. Study results and caveats: About 1.3 clones differed between technical replicates, versus around 16 and 19 over time. Clone count variance between roughly 2-week samples rose with total template count.

TCRdb keeps only in-frame clones here, not all; method: immunoSEQ multiplex PCR. Of approximately 100,000 clones in the sample, roughly 89% were seen once. This clonotype originated in a person aged 18-69 years in good health. The sample consisted of blood.

The CDR3 DNA reads TGTGCCAGAAACAGGAGGGGGAGCGATGAGCAGTTCTTC. Translation gives CARNRRGSDEQFF. The chain employs TRBV7-9 and TRBJ2-1; either TRBD1 or TRBD2 may supply D (6 bases each). This CDR3 region has 13 residues. The V end lost 9 bases, the J end lost 8 bases, and 17 bases lay between the germline ends. The germline gives CDR1 SEHNR, CDR2 FQNEAQ (reference sequence).